The 26 T cell receptor beta chains below come from one sample, sequenced in a study of blood T cell repertoires in COVID-19. Produced via immunoSEQ multiplex PCR; TCRdb's table is partial and in-frame only. Of under 150,000 clones in the sample, over 60% were seen once. Sequencing was performed on peripheral blood. These TCRs come from an elderly man with acute or convalescent COVID-19.

In this sample, this clone turned up once. This rearrangement joins TRBV12-5 to TRBJ2-5; possibly TRBD1 for D (6 bases). Trimming took off 9 bases at V and 0 bases at J, with 11 bases between the two ends. The CDR3 contains 13 residues. Germline V gives CDR1 LGHNT, CDR2 FRNRAP. The CDR3 loop reads CASGDTNQETQYF. The DNA for the CDR3 is TGTGCTAGCGGGGACACAAACCAAGAGACCCAGTACTTC.

This chain connects TRBV2 to TRBJ2-7; 7 positions agree with TRBD1. The CDR3 length is 14 residues. The V segment lost 4 bases and the J segment 2 bases; nucleotides outside the gene matches: 5. The germline gives CDR1 SNHLY, CDR2 FYNNEI. DNA for the CDR3: TGTGCCAGCAGTGCGACAGGGTATCCCTACGAGCAGTACTTC. Protein product: CASSATGYPYEQYF.

The chain employs TRBV7-9 and TRBJ1-2, with 9 nucleotides matching TRBD1. Germline trimming cut 5 bases from V and 6 bases from J; bases unmatched to any gene: 4. The length of the CDR3 is 13 residues. Germline CDR1 and CDR2: SEHNR and FQNEAQ (reference sequence). The CDR3 region is CASSPGTGHGYTF. CDR3 nucleotides: TGTGCCAGCAGCCCCGGGACAGGGCATGGCTACACCTTC.

The rearrangement links TRBV7-9 to TRBJ1-1; D is uncertain. V lost 4 bases to trimming and J lost 4 bases, with 10 bases between them. The CDR3 has 13 residues. The germline V gene encodes CDR1 SEHNR and CDR2 FQNEAQ (reference sequence). The CDR3: CASSWQIGTEAFF. DNA for the CDR3: TGTGCCAGCAGCTGGCAGATTGGCACTGAAGCTTTCTTT. Full variable domain (missing parts from reference TRBV7-9 and TRBJ1-1): DTGVSQNPRHKITKRGQNVTFRCDPISEHNRLYWYRQTLGQGPEFLTYFQNEAQLEKSRLLSDRFSAERPKGSFSTLEIQRTEQGDSAMYLCASSWQIGTEAFFGQGTRLTVV.

The chain employs TRBV7-3 and TRBJ1-3; TRBD1 agrees at 9 bases. This CDR3 comprises 16 residues. Losses at the gene ends were 5 bases for V and 0 bases for J; bases not matched to a gene: 5. Germline loops: CDR1 SGHTA, CDR2 FQGTGA. The CDR3 coding sequence is TGTGCCAGCAGCACCCCGACAGGGGGCTCTGGAAACACCATATATTTT. This sequence encodes CASSTPTGGSGNTIYF. Looking up the rest from reference TRBV7-3 and TRBJ1-3 gives the full variable domain: GAGVSQTPSNKVTEKGKYVELRCDPISGHTALYWYRQSLGQGPEFLIYFQGTGAADDSGLPNDRFFAVRPEGSVSTLKIQRTERGDSAVYLCASSTPTGGSGNTIYFGEGSWLTVV.

J is TRBJ1-5 and V is TRBV6-2 or TRBV6-3; possible D gene TRBD1, 6 bases. The germline V and J ends were trimmed by 2 bases and 2 bases, with 13 bases remaining between them. Germline loops: CDR1 MNHEY, CDR2 SVGEGT. This CDR3 spans 16 amino acids. CDR3 protein: CASSYGAGAGNQPQHF. The CDR3 coding sequence is TGTGCCAGCAGTTACGGCGCAGGGGCTGGCAATCAGCCCCAGCATTTT.

This clone occurred once. The V call is TRBV5-8, the J call TRBJ2-3; D possibly corresponds to TRBD1 (6 bases). Per the germline V gene, CDR1 is SGHTS and CDR2 is YDEGEE. Trimming shortened V by 7 bases and J by 3 bases, and 12 bases separated the two germline ends. This CDR3 comprises 13 residues. The CDR3: CASGITGTDTQYF. The CDR3 DNA sequence: TGTGCCAGCGGCATCACAGGGACAGATACGCAGTATTTT.

This clone turned up a few times. This chain joins TRBV18 and TRBJ1-2; a weak D match, TRBD1 (5 bases). This CDR3 has 13 residues. Germline CDR1 reads KGHSH; CDR2 reads LQKENI. Trimming cost V 6 bases and J 8 bases, with 16 bases left between them. CDR3 sequence: CASSSTAGDGYTF. CDR3 DNA: TGTGCCAGCTCCTCAACGGCGGGGGACGGCTACACCTTC.

The gene calls are TRBV5-1 and TRBJ2-7; 12 bases are shared with TRBD1. The CDR3 covers 14 residues. Germline-derived CDR1 and CDR2 are SGHRS and YFSETQ. The V and J ends lost 4 bases and 7 bases, in that order; junction bases with no gene match: 6. CDR3 sequence reads: CASSGGQGAWEQYF. The CDR3 DNA reads as TGCGCCAGCAGCGGGGGACAGGGGGCTTGGGAGCAGTACTTC.

The rearrangement uses TRBV4-1 and TRBJ1-2, with 7 bases that match TRBD1. There are 16 residues in the CDR3. CDR1 MGHRA and CDR2 YSYEKL come from the germline V gene. The V and J ends lost 1 base and 8 bases, in that order; junction bases with no gene match: 13. The CDR3 DNA sequence: TGCGCCAGCAGCCAAGCCTGGCTCCGACAGGGAAGCGGCTACACCTTC. This gives the protein CASSQAWLRQGSGYTF.

The chain links TRBV4-1 to TRBJ2-3, with D perhaps TRBD2 (6 bases). Germline V gives CDR1 MGHRA, CDR2 YSYEKL. V was clipped by 7 bases and J by 0 bases, with 14 bases between them. The CDR3 loop spans 15 amino acids. The CDR3 DNA sequence: TGCGCCAGCACCCCCTGGGCGGGGAGCACAGATACGCAGTATTTT. Translation: CASTPWAGSTDTQYF.

The chain employs TRBV25-1 and TRBJ2-3, with 7 bases aligning to TRBD1. With V trimmed by 3 bases and J by 7 bases, 7 bases remained unmatched. CDR1 is MGHDK and CDR2 is SYGVNS in the germline V gene. This CDR3 spans 14 amino acids. The CDR3 spells CASSDPARGNTQYF. The CDR3 nucleotides are TGTGCCAGCAGTGATCCCGCCAGGGGGAATACGCAGTATTTT.

V gene TRBV6-6 combines with J gene TRBJ2-7; D possibly corresponds to TRBD1 (5 bases). The germline CDR1 and CDR2 sequences are MNHNY and SVGAGI (reference sequence). The CDR3 sequence is 14 residues long. V was shortened by 5 bases and J by 3 bases, with 14 bases between the two germline ends. CDR3 in amino acids: CASSLDSNLYEQYF. In DNA form, the CDR3 reads TGTGCCAGCAGTCTCGACAGTAACCTCTACGAGCAGTACTTC.

The chain couples TRBV28 to TRBJ2-5; TRBD2 matches at 9 bases. The CDR3 is 14 residues long. The germline CDR1 and CDR2 sequences are MDHEN and SYDVKM. The J segment lost 7 bases and the V segment lost 6 bases, leaving 9 bases of the junction unmatched. CDR3 bases: TGTGCCAGCAGCCCCCCTGGACTAGCGTTGACCCAGTACTTC. Its translation: CASSPPGLALTQYF.

The V and J genes are TRBV4-1 and TRBJ1-5, with 10 bases aligning to TRBD1. CDR1 is MGHRA and CDR2 is YSYEKL in the germline V gene. The CDR3 is 15 amino acids. The ends lost 4 bases at V and 3 bases at J; junction bases unmatched: 3. CDR3 loop: CASSLGQGVNQPQHF. In DNA, the CDR3 is TGCGCCAGCAGCCTAGGACAGGGGGTCAATCAGCCCCAGCATTTT.

The genes are TRBV28 and TRBJ2-7, with 9 bases matching TRBD2. Germline V gene sequence: CDR1 MDHEN, CDR2 SYDVKM. Losses at the gene ends were 6 bases for V and 6 bases for J; bases not matched to a gene: 3. The CDR3 length is 12 residues. CDR3 amino acids: CASRLAGTEQYF. The CDR3, as DNA: TGTGCCAGCAGACTAGCGGGTACCGAGCAGTACTTC.

The V gene is TRBV29-1, the J gene TRBJ2-7; 8 bases fit TRBD1. From germline, CDR1 is SQVTM and CDR2 ANQGSEA. J gave up 3 bases and V 4 bases, and 11 bases lay outside the gene matches. The CDR3 covers 15 residues. The CDR3 nucleotides read TGCAGCGTTGCTCACCCGGGACAGGAAAGCTACGAGCAGTACTTC. Translation gives CSVAHPGQESYEQYF.

This clone was seen only a few times. The chain links TRBV4-3 to TRBJ1-5; the match to TRBD1 covers 11 bases. Germline lookup yields CDR1 LGHNA and CDR2 YSLEER. The CDR3 consists of 15 residues. The trim removed 5 bases at V and 7 bases at J, leaving 7 bases unmatched. In nucleotides, the CDR3 is TGCGCCAGCAGCGTGGACAGGGGGCAAGGCCAGCCCCAGCATTTT. Residues: CASSVDRGQGQPQHF.

In this sample, this clone turned up a few times. This chain connects TRBV5-1 to TRBJ2-3, with 13 positions matching TRBD2. CDR3 size: 18 residues. J lost 0 bases, V lost 2 bases, and 6 bases had no gene match. CDR1 SGHRS and CDR2 YFSETQ come from the germline V gene. CDR3 sequence: CASSLTLAGGLSTDTQYF. CDR3 bases: TGCGCCAGCAGCTTAACACTAGCGGGGGGGCTAAGCACAGATACGCAGTATTTT.

The sample holds one count of this clone. This chain joins TRBV4-2 and TRBJ1-1; D gene unclear. Per germline, CDR1 LGHNA and CDR2 YNFKEQ. V was cut by 4 bases and J by 0 bases, with 12 bases left in between. The CDR3 runs to 15 residues. This CDR3 is CASSPDLEMNTEAFF. In nucleotides, the CDR3 is TGTGCCAGCAGCCCCGACCTAGAGATGAACACTGAAGCTTTCTTT.

The V and J genes are TRBV9 and TRBJ1-4, with D tentatively TRBD1 (5 bases). The CDR3 totals 15 residues. The germline V gene encodes CDR1 SGDLS and CDR2 YYNGEE. Trimming took off 4 bases at V and 5 bases at J, with 15 bases between the two ends. This CDR3 reads CASSYGGDYNEKLFF. CDR3 coding DNA: TGTGCCAGCAGCTATGGGGGGGACTACAATGAAAAACTGTTTTTT.

The CDR3 nucleotides read TGTGCCAGCAGTTACGTTAGCGGGGGGGTAAATGAGCAGTTCTTC. Translating gives CASSYVSGGVNEQFF. The chain couples TRBV6-2 or TRBV6-3 to TRBJ2-1, with TRBD2 matching over 11 bases. From germline, CDR1 is MNHEY and CDR2 SVGEGT. J gave up 7 bases and V 2 bases, and 4 bases lay outside the gene matches. This CDR3 is built from 15 residues.

The chain has TRBV12-3 or TRBV12-4 and TRBJ2-7; possibly TRBD2 for D (5 bases). Trimming shortened V by 6 bases and J by 6 bases, and 15 bases separated the two germline ends. The CDR3 extends over 13 amino acids. CDR3 bases: TGTGCCAGCAGCGCTTCTTCCCGGGGCGAGCAGTACTTC. It translates to CASSASSRGEQYF.

The chain recombines TRBV7-8 with TRBJ2-2; D call uncertain. Germline V gives CDR1 SGHVS, CDR2 FQNEAQ. This CDR3 contains 13 residues. V was cut by 5 bases and J by 8 bases, with 12 bases left in between. The CDR3 spells CASSRVVAGELFF. CDR3 sequence (DNA): TGTGCCAGCAGCCGGGTCGTGGCAGGGGAGCTGTTTTTT.

V and J are TRBV28 and TRBJ1-5, with D possibly TRBD1 on 6 matching bases. Trimming took off 7 bases at V and 0 bases at J, with 16 bases between the two ends. Germline assignment: CDR1 MDHEN and CDR2 SYDVKM. The CDR3 runs 16 residues. CDR3 nucleotides: TGTGCCAGCAACTCATATGGGGGCTATAGCAATCAGCCCCAGCATTTT. Protein product: CASNSYGGYSNQPQHF.

The chain is built from TRBV9 and TRBJ1-1, with 10 bases matching TRBD1. With 3 bases clipped from V and 5 bases from J, the junction kept 7 bases outside the gene matches. CDR3 length equals 15 residues. Germline lookup yields CDR1 SGDLS and CDR2 YYNGEE. The CDR3, as DNA: TGTGCCAGCAGCGCTGGGACAGGGGAAGGTACTGAAGCTTTCTTT. The encoded protein is CASSAGTGEGTEAFF.